This TCR beta chain was observed in a study of human T cells and chemical hapten exposure. Overall study context: Predominantly women, the patients had alopecia areata, totalis or universalis.

Each cDNA molecule in the library carried unique molecular identifiers. Original data processing: Per sample, the median was around 96,000 TCRs, with values from approximately 25,000 to 650,000. TCRdb recomputed calls from the RACE reads with MiXCR, one row per CDR3 protein. None of the V and J calls come from the authors' own analysis; TCRdb made them. The table shows about 84,000 distinct CDR3 sequences, with 10% occurring only once. Documented time point: patch test 2, 6 weeks after DPC sensitization. The treatment denotes: therapeutic diphenylcyclopropenone sensitization with weekly scalp DPC. The germline gives CDR1 MNHEY, CDR2 SVGAGI. CDR3 length equals 16 residues. V shed 0 bases, J shed 0 bases, and the junction held 5 bases outside the gene matches.

The starting material was whole blood, obtained in connection with sensitization to the hapten diphenylcyclopropenone (DPC). This TCR derives from a woman in her fifties or sixties with alopecia areata. Some clones in this sample may be carry-over from other donors' samples. This rearrangement joins TRBV6-5 to TRBJ2-7; TRBD2 agrees at 7 bases. In DNA form, the CDR3 reads TGTGCCAGCAGTTACTCCCGAAGCGGGACCTCCTACGAGCAGTACTTC. Its translation: CASSYSRSGTSYEQYF.